This entry lists 2 T cell receptor beta chains sequenced from one sample in a study of post-analysis software for immune sequencing data. What these receptors recognize is not known. Unique molecular identifiers were carried by the TCR beta cDNA libraries. TCRdb analysed the PCR reads with MiXCR anew, one entry per CDR3 protein. The data contain fewer than 850,000 distinct CDR3 sequences, roughly 30% of them seen just once; the ten biggest clones take up around 0.55%. Study-wide points: Patients used roughly five TRBV segments, including TRBV5-6, TRBV5-1 and TRBV20-1, more often than controls.

Sequenced sample: blood. These receptors were taken from a girl aged 10 to 17 with multiple sclerosis.

This clonotype appeared many times. V is TRBV7-2 and J is TRBJ2-3; D not certain. The germline gives CDR1 SGHTA, CDR2 FQGNSA. Trimming cost V 1 base and J 3 bases, with 8 bases left between them. The length of the CDR3 is 14 residues. CDR3 sequence: CASSLGLSTDTQYF. In nucleotides, the CDR3 is TGTGCCAGCAGCTTAGGACTGAGTACAGATACGCAGTATTTT.

This clonotype showed up just a few times. The chain combines TRBV6-5 with TRBJ2-7; maybe TRBD2 (6 bases). The J call could be wrong; TRBJ2-5 is a better fit for the DNA end. There are 14 residues in the CDR3. Germline CDR1 and CDR2: MNHEY and SVGAGI. The CDR3 sequence is CASRRPNRGETQYF. In DNA, the CDR3 is TGTGCCAGCAGGCGACCTAACCGGGGGGAGACCCAGTACTTC.